Shown below are 19 T cell receptor beta chains from a single sample sequenced in a study of post-analysis software for immune sequencing data. Study-wide results and caveats: Included in a set of about five TRBV segments more frequent in patients than controls were TRBV5-6, TRBV5-1 and TRBV20-1.

Libraries were made from TCR beta cDNA, and they carried unique molecular identifiers. In TCRdb, the PCR reads were re-called with MiXCR into one record per CDR3 protein. The profile shows roughly 570,000 distinct CDR3 sequences, around a third of them singletons. These receptors' targets are unknown. The sample taken for sequencing was blood. These receptor sequences come from a girl younger than 18 with multiple sclerosis.

This clonotype was observed a handful of times. For the CDR3, the DNA is TGCGCCAGCAGCTTGCCTCAGGGTGGTCGGGGGGATACGCAGTATTTT. Its translation is CASSLPQGGRGDTQYF. This chain joins TRBV5-1 and TRBJ2-3; D may be TRBD2 (6 bases). There are 16 residues in the CDR3. V lost 1 base and J lost 6, with 18 bases in between. The germline CDR1 and CDR2 sequences are SGHRS and YFSETQ.

The chain combines TRBV7-2 with TRBJ1-6; TRBD1 aligns across 7 bases. V shed 4 bases, J shed 7 bases, and the junction held 10 bases outside the gene matches. This CDR3 has 16 residues. In germline, CDR1 is SGHTA, CDR2 FQGNSA. The CDR3 here is CASSSLRQGRNSPLHF. CDR3 nucleotide sequence: TGTGCCAGCAGCTCGCTACGACAGGGAAGGAATTCACCCCTCCACTTT.

The genes are TRBV5-1 and TRBJ2-1, with D perhaps matching TRBD1 (5 bases). The CDR3 spans 18 residues. Germline V gives CDR1 SGHRS, CDR2 YFSETQ. V dropped 1 base and J dropped 1 base, with 18 bases sitting between them. The CDR3 DNA reads as TGCGCCAGCAGCTTGAGTGGACACCAATTGGGGTCCTACAATGAGCAGTTCTTC. Protein product: CASSLSGHQLGSYNEQFF.

The CDR3 sequence is CASSSRDPSSGNTIYF. Here the CDR3 DNA reads TGTGCCAGCAGTTCCCGGGACCCGAGCTCTGGAAACACCATATATTTT. The chain carries TRBV12-3 or TRBV12-4 and TRBJ1-3, with TRBD1 as a possible D gene (5 bases). The CDR3 spans 16 residues. Deletions cut 4 bases from V and 0 bases from J, with 13 bases between.

The sample holds a few counts of this clonotype. The rearrangement uses TRBV29-1 and TRBJ2-7; tentatively, D is TRBD1 or TRBD2 (6 bases each). The germline gives CDR1 SQVTM, CDR2 ANQGSEA. CDR3 size: 13 residues. The CDR3: CHLPGAATYEQYF. CDR3 coding DNA: TGCCACCTTCCGGGGGCCGCTACCTACGAGCAGTACTTC.

The rearrangement links TRBV20-1 to TRBJ2-1; D is possibly TRBD1 (5 bases). Germline values: CDR1 DFQATT, CDR2 SNEGSKA (reference sequence). The CDR3 extends over 12 amino acids. V shed 4 bases and J shed 3 bases, with 7 bases lying between them. The CDR3 spells CSATDSYNEQFF. DNA of the CDR3: TGCAGTGCTACAGACAGCTACAATGAGCAGTTCTTC.

The chain carries TRBV7-9 and TRBJ2-7, with D possibly matching TRBD2 (7 bases). The CDR3 is 14 residues long. CDR1 and CDR2 (germline): SEHNR, FQNEAQ (reference sequence). Trimming took 1 base from V and 5 from J, leaving 12 bases between them. The chain's CDR3 is CASSLEGGQDEQYF. The DNA for the CDR3 is TGTGCCAGCAGCTTAGAGGGGGGGCAGGACGAGCAGTACTTC.

This chain connects TRBV6-5 to TRBJ1-1; D possibly corresponds to TRBD1 (5 bases). The germline V and J ends were trimmed by 3 bases and 2 bases, with 13 bases remaining between them. The length of the CDR3 is 15 residues. Per germline, CDR1 MNHEY and CDR2 SVGAGI. The CDR3 coding sequence is TGTGCCAGCAGTTATAAGTTGCGGACAAACACTGAAGCTTTCTTT. Residues: CASSYKLRTNTEAFF.

The chain links TRBV20-1 to TRBJ1-5, with D possibly being TRBD1 (5 bases). The CDR3 has 12 amino acids. CDR1 is DFQATT, CDR2 SNEGSKA, per germline (reference sequence). The V end lost 5 bases, the J end lost 5 bases, and 10 bases lay between the germline ends. The CDR3 is CSAARGDQPQHF. Written as DNA, the CDR3 is TGCAGTGCTGCTCGGGGGGATCAGCCCCAGCATTTT.

The chain combines TRBV12-3 or TRBV12-4 with TRBJ2-1; D gene unclear. Trimming took 3 bases from V and 4 from J, leaving 13 bases between them. The CDR3 sequence is 15 residues long. The CDR3 loop is CASSFAISRYNEQFF. CDR3 nucleotides: TGTGCCAGCAGTTTCGCTATCAGCCGTTACAATGAGCAGTTCTTC.

The rearrangement uses TRBV6-4 and TRBJ2-6; D is undetermined. V lost 2 bases, J lost 2 bases, and 7 bases lay in between. The CDR3 has 15 amino acids. Germline CDR1 MRHNA, CDR2 SNTAGT. The DNA of the CDR3 is TGTGCCAGCAGTGACCCCCCCGCTGGGGCCAACGTCCTGACTTTC. Translation gives CASSDPPAGANVLTF.

This clonotype was recorded once. The chain has TRBV15 and TRBJ1-1, with 8 bases that match TRBD1. Germline CDR1 is LNHNV and CDR2 is YYDKDF (reference sequence). With 2 bases clipped from V and 3 bases from J, the junction kept 2 bases outside the gene matches. The CDR3 contains 14 residues. CDR3 amino acids: CATSRQGADTEAFF. The CDR3 nucleotides are TGTGCCACCAGCAGACAGGGGGCGGACACTGAAGCTTTCTTT.

DNA for the CDR3: TGTGCCAGCAGTTATAGGGGACGTACGGGGAATGAGCAGTTCTTC. It encodes CASSYRGRTGNEQFF. The rearrangement links TRBV6-6 to TRBJ2-1, with D perhaps being TRBD1 or TRBD2 (5 bases each). Germline V gene data show CDR1 as MNHNY and CDR2 as SVGAGI (reference sequence). The germline V and J ends were trimmed by 3 bases and 7 bases, with 16 bases remaining between them. This CDR3 comprises 15 residues.

This clonotype appeared a few times. The V call is TRBV20-1, the J call TRBJ1-2; no clear D gene. Trimming cost V 3 bases and J 8 bases, with 16 bases left between them. The CDR3 is 13 residues long. Germline loops: CDR1 DFQATT, CDR2 SNEGSKA (reference sequence). CDR3 protein: CSARWHSTGGYTF. The CDR3 DNA reads as TGCAGTGCTAGGTGGCATAGCACGGGGGGCTACACCTTC.

In its sample, this clonotype was seen many times. The DNA for the CDR3 is TGTGCCATCACCGGAGTGGGGGGCTACACCTTC. Amino acids: CAITGVGGYTF. The J gene is TRBJ1-2, the V gene TRBV10-3; no clear D gene. Trimming removed 7 bases at V and 8 bases at J, with 11 bases between. This CDR3 spans 11 amino acids. The germline gives CDR1 ENHRY, CDR2 SYGVKD.

V and J are TRBV6-5 and TRBJ2-1, with unresolved D. The better agreement between TRBJ2-7 and the DNA end casts doubt on the J call. This CDR3 is 16 amino acids long. CDR1 MNHEY and CDR2 SVGAGI come from the germline V gene. CDR3: CASSYSPVEAYNEQYF. The CDR3, as DNA: TGTGCCAGCAGTTACTCCCCCGTAGAAGCCTACAATGAGCAGTACTTC.

Regarding this clonotype: One end of the junction is discordant with germline, which a read error may explain. The chain employs TRBV6-6 and TRBJ2-7; tentative D call: TRBD2 (5 bases). CDR3 size: 15 residues. The germline CDR1 and CDR2 sequences are MNHNY and SVGAGI (reference sequence). The CDR3 region has the DNA TGTGCCAGCAGTTATGGGAGTGATAGCTCCTGCGAGCAGTACTTC. Residues: CASSYGSDSSCEQYF.

This clonotype turned up a few times. This chain links TRBV3-1 with TRBJ2-1, with TRBD2 as a possible D gene (5 bases). Germline V lookup: CDR1 LGHDT, CDR2 YNNKEL (reference sequence). The CDR3 sequence is 15 residues long. Between the trimmed V and J ends, which lost 0 bases and 9 bases, there was a span of 15 bases. CDR3 in amino acids: CASSQDLAGYGEQFF. The CDR3 nucleotides are TGTGCCAGCAGCCAAGATCTCGCGGGCTATGGTGAGCAGTTCTTC.

V and J are TRBV4-1 and TRBJ1-4, with D unclear. This CDR3 has 13 amino acids. V was pared by 1 base and J by 9 bases, with 9 bases between. The germline V gene encodes CDR1 MGHRA and CDR2 YSYEKL. CDR3 nucleotides: TGCGCCAGCAGCCAAGCTTCCCTCCAAAAACTGTTTTTT. It translates to CASSQASLQKLFF.